These 21 T cell receptor beta chains originate from one sample sequenced in a study of tumor T cells in aggressive B-cell lymphoma. Method: immunoSEQ multiplex PCR; TCRdb's copy keeps in-frame clones and lacks some. This table has about 4,900 clones, roughly 87% appearing once. The sample taken for sequencing was tumor tissue. These TCRs come from an adult with diffuse large B cell lymphoma.

The chain uses TRBV4-1 and TRBJ2-7; weak D call: TRBD1 (5 bases). The CDR3 covers 15 residues. Germline V gene data show CDR1 as MGHRA and CDR2 as YSYEKL. V was shortened by 2 bases and J by 0 bases, with 11 bases between the two germline ends. Here the CDR3 reads CASSQFYRSSYEQYF. Here the CDR3 DNA reads TGCGCCAGCAGCCAATTCTACAGGAGCTCCTACGAGCAGTACTTC.

The chain couples TRBV30 to TRBJ1-1; 7 nucleotides align to TRBD1. V was pared by 4 bases and J by 4 bases, with 3 bases of the junction left unmatched. This CDR3 has 12 amino acids. CDR1 is GTSNPN, CDR2 SVGIG, per germline (reference sequence). The CDR3 DNA follows: TGTGCCTGGACCAGGGGGAGCACTGAAGCTTTCTTT. It specifies CAWTRGSTEAFF.

The chain couples TRBV7-9 to TRBJ2-3; 7 positions match TRBD1. The CDR3 totals 13 residues. CDR1 is SEHNR and CDR2 is FQNEAQ in the germline V gene (reference sequence). Here the CDR3 DNA reads TGTGCATGGGGGCAGGGGGGCACAGATACGCAGTATTTT. It codes for CAWGQGGTDTQYF.

This chain joins TRBV14 and TRBJ2-7; D perhaps matches TRBD1 (6 bases). Trimming stripped 4 bases from V and 3 bases from J, with 13 bases between. Germline V gene data show CDR1 as SGHDN and CDR2 as FVKESK. The CDR3 extends over 14 amino acids. This chain's CDR3 is CASSPRQEIYEQYF. The CDR3 DNA reads TGTGCCAGCAGCCCCCGACAGGAAATCTACGAGCAGTACTTC. Full variable domain (outside the CDR3, taken from reference TRBV14 and TRBJ2-7): EAGVTQFPSHSVIEKGQTVTLRCDPISGHDNLYWYRRVMGKEIKFLLHFVKESKQDESGMPNNRFLAERTGGTYSTLKVQPAELEDSGVYFCASSPRQEIYEQYFGPGTRLTVT.

The V and J genes are TRBV7-2 and TRBJ2-3; 13 bases are shared with TRBD2. The CDR3 is 17 residues long. Trimming cost V 5 bases and J 8 bases; bases outside gene matches: 13. Per the germline V gene, CDR1 is SGHTA and CDR2 is FQGNSA. CDR3 in amino acids: CASSDGLAGEGWATQYF. Written as DNA, the CDR3 is TGTGCCAGCAGCGACGGACTAGCGGGAGAGGGATGGGCTACGCAGTATTTT.

The J gene is TRBJ1-6, the V gene TRBV14; no firm D call. CDR1 and CDR2 from the germline V gene are SGHDN and FVKESK. The V end was cut by 6 bases, the J end by 7 bases, with 10 bases between. The CDR3 covers 13 residues. CDR3 coding DNA: TGTGCCAGCAGTAGCGGTAACAATTCACCCCTCCACTTT. It specifies CASSSGNNSPLHF.

The chain recombines TRBV5-1 with TRBJ1-3, with D possibly being TRBD1 (5 bases). Germline loops: CDR1 SGHRS, CDR2 YFSETQ. The CDR3 extends over 14 amino acids. The V end was cut by 4 bases, the J end by 5 bases, with 13 bases between. The CDR3 nucleotides read TGCGCCAGCAGCCAACGGGGGTATAGAAACACCATATATTTT. As protein: CASSQRGYRNTIYF.

This clone was counted a few times. The CDR3 sequence is CASSSSDGYTF. In nucleotides, the CDR3 is TGCGCCAGCAGCTCATCGGATGGCTACACCTTC. The chain joins TRBV5-1 to TRBJ1-2; D call uncertain. Between the trimmed V and J ends, which lost 3 bases and 6 bases, there was a span of 6 bases. The length of the CDR3 is 11 residues. In germline, CDR1 is SGHRS, CDR2 YFSETQ.

The V and J genes are TRBV4-1 and TRBJ1-2, with D uncertain. The germline V gene has CDR1 MGHRA and CDR2 YSYEKL. The CDR3 contains 15 residues. Between the trimmed V and J ends, which lost 0 bases and 1 base, there was a span of 9 bases. The chain's CDR3 is CASSQDSQFNYGYTF. DNA for the CDR3: TGCGCCAGCAGCCAAGATTCACAGTTTAACTATGGCTACACCTTC.

The chain recombines TRBV9 with TRBJ2-3, with unresolved D. This CDR3 has 18 amino acids. CDR1 and CDR2 from the germline V gene are SGDLS and YYNGEE. V gave up 4 bases and J gave up 1 base, with 22 bases separating them. This CDR3 is CASSTLTRVRERTDTQYF. The CDR3 DNA follows: TGTGCCAGCAGCACTTTGACCCGGGTTCGAGAGCGCACAGATACGCAGTATTTT.

The J gene is TRBJ1-2, the V gene TRBV6-1, with 10 positions matching TRBD1. After removal of 7 bases from V and 3 bases from J, the junction contained 8 bases not matched to a gene. The germline CDR1 and CDR2 sequences are MNHNS and SASEGT. The CDR3 length is 15 residues. The DNA for the CDR3 is TGTGCCAGCAAGAAACAGGACAGGGGGGACTATGGCTACACCTTC. Amino acids: CASKKQDRGDYGYTF.

The chain combines TRBV6-5 with TRBJ2-7, with D possibly matching TRBD1 (5 bases). Per germline, CDR1 MNHEY and CDR2 SVGAGI. Trimming removed 4 bases at V and 3 bases at J, with 10 bases between. This CDR3 has 13 residues. The CDR3 DNA sequence: TGTGCCAGCAGTTCAGGGAACTACTACGAGCAGTACTTC. This encodes CASSSGNYYEQYF.

The V gene is TRBV5-1, the J gene TRBJ2-7; D is uncertain. This CDR3 spans 14 amino acids. CDR1 and CDR2 from the germline V gene are SGHRS and YFSETQ. Trimming shortened V by 1 base and J by 7 bases, and 15 bases separated the two germline ends. The CDR3 region has the DNA TGCGCCAGCAGCTTGCAGTTCCCCGCCGGGGAGCAGTACTTC. Protein: CASSLQFPAGEQYF.

The rearrangement joins TRBV4-1 to TRBJ2-3, with TRBD2 matching 8 bases. Germline CDR1 MGHRA, CDR2 YSYEKL. V gave up 4 bases and J gave up 1 base; unmatched junction bases: 7. CDR3 length: 16 residues. This CDR3 reads CASSLLSSGGTDTQYF. CDR3 sequence (DNA): TGCGCCAGCAGCCTCTTGAGTAGCGGGGGCACAGATACGCAGTATTTT.

The J gene is TRBJ1-1, the V gene TRBV6-1; D uncertain. Trimming took off 6 bases at V and 4 bases at J, with 12 bases between the two ends. The CDR3 runs 13 residues. Germline V gives CDR1 MNHNS, CDR2 SASEGT. CDR3 sequence (DNA): TGTGCCAGCAGCCGGGGTTGGGGCACTGAAGCTTTCTTT. Residues: CASSRGWGTEAFF.

The V call is TRBV28, the J call TRBJ1-2; D is possibly TRBD1 (6 bases). V was cut by 5 bases and J by 5 bases, with 18 bases left in between. Germline V gene sequence: CDR1 MDHEN, CDR2 SYDVKM. The CDR3 extends over 15 amino acids. The CDR3 region has the DNA TGTGCCAGCAGTCCTAGACAGGACGGGCGGTATGGCTACACCTTC. This sequence encodes CASSPRQDGRYGYTF.

The chain is built from TRBV10-3 and TRBJ2-7; tentatively, D is TRBD1 (6 bases). CDR3 size: 14 residues. With 0 bases removed from V and 3 bases from J, the gap between germline ends came to 9 bases. The germline V gene encodes CDR1 ENHRY and CDR2 SYGVKD. Written as DNA, the CDR3 is TGTGCCATCAGTGAGTCCGGGACAATCTACGAGCAGTACTTC. It yields the protein CAISESGTIYEQYF.

A remark on this clone: This likely comes from a read error, as the CDR3 has no conserved phenylalanine or tryptophan at its end. The chain couples TRBV4-1 to TRBJ2-7; D ambiguous. The germline gives CDR1 MGHRA, CDR2 YSYEKL. V was shortened by 1 base and J by 3 bases, with 13 bases between the two germline ends. The CDR3 extends over 15 amino acids. The DNA of the CDR3 is TGCGCCAGCAGCCAAGCTAGAGGCAGCCTCTACGAGCAGTACCTC. This sequence encodes CASSQARGSLYEQYL.

This clone was seen only once. The genes are TRBV4-2 and TRBJ1-5; D is ambiguous. The CDR3 is 15 amino acids. Germline CDR1 is LGHNA and CDR2 is YNFKEQ. V lost 4 bases, J lost 0 bases, and 10 bases lay in between. In DNA, the CDR3 is TGTGCCAGCAGCCCCGGGGTGAATAGCAATCAGCCCCAGCATTTT. As protein: CASSPGVNSNQPQHF.

The rearrangement joins TRBV7-6 to TRBJ2-3, with D uncertain. The V gene lost 0 bases and the J gene lost 5 bases, with 3 bases spanning the gap. The CDR3 has 12 amino acids. CDR1 and CDR2 from the germline V gene are SGHVS and FNYEAQ. The CDR3 here is CASSLAQDTQYF. The CDR3, as DNA: TGTGCCAGCAGCTTAGCACAAGATACGCAGTATTTT.

This chain links TRBV5-1 with TRBJ2-2; D is perhaps TRBD1 (5 bases). V was trimmed by 2 bases and J by 2 bases, leaving 10 bases between them. This CDR3 comprises 15 residues. Looked up from germline, CDR1 is SGHRS and CDR2 is YFSETQ. The CDR3 DNA sequence: TGCGCCAGCAGCTTCTGGCAGGGCAACACCGGGGAGCTGTTTTTT. This sequence encodes CASSFWQGNTGELFF.